One sample yielded the 24 T cell receptor beta chains listed below, sequenced in a study of blood T cell repertoires in COVID-19. Repertoires were generated with immunoSEQ multiplex PCR, while TCRdb's copy carries only in-frame clones and drops some. Here the sample spans about 370,000 clones, about 87% being singletons. Sequencing was done on a sample of peripheral blood. All receptors come from a young woman with COVID-19, enrolled during active disease.

This clone was seen a handful of times. This rearrangement joins TRBV10-3 to TRBJ2-2; possibly TRBD1 for D (6 bases). The CDR3 extends over 14 amino acids. V shed 3 bases and J shed 6 bases, with 11 bases lying between them. Germline CDR1 and CDR2: ENHRY and SYGVKD. CDR3 residues: CAISDWGPAGELFF. The CDR3 bases are TGTGCCATCAGTGACTGGGGGCCGGCCGGGGAGCTGTTTTTT.

The genes are TRBV11-2 and TRBJ2-2; 9 bases map to TRBD2. This CDR3 spans 14 amino acids. In germline, CDR1 is SGHAT, CDR2 FQNNGV. Trimming at V came to 5 bases and at J to 6 bases, leaving 4 bases not matched to a gene. CDR3 in DNA: TGTGCCAGCAGCCTGGGACTAGCCCCCGGGGAGCTGTTTTTT. Amino acid sequence: CASSLGLAPGELFF.

This chain links TRBV3-1 (or the pseudogene TRBV3-2) with TRBJ2-1; D is unresolved. The germline V and J ends were trimmed by 0 bases and 12 bases, with 9 bases remaining between them. Germline values: CDR1 LGHDT, CDR2 YNNKEL (reference sequence). The CDR3 is 12 amino acids. CDR3 in amino acids: CASSQDSGGQFF. The DNA for the CDR3 is TGTGCCAGCAGCCAAGATTCCGGCGGGCAGTTCTTC.

The chain carries TRBV19 and TRBJ2-1; TRBD2 aligns across 10 bases. CDR1 is LNHDA, CDR2 SQIVND, per germline (reference sequence). The CDR3 totals 16 residues. With 5 bases clipped from V and 0 bases from J, the junction kept 4 bases outside the gene matches. The CDR3 bases are TGTGCCAGTAGTGCTAGCGGGAGTATCTCCTACAATGAGCAGTTCTTC. This encodes CASSASGSISYNEQFF.

V is TRBV6-5 and J is TRBJ2-1; TRBD2 matches at 7 bases. This CDR3 has 12 residues. Germline CDR1 is MNHEY and CDR2 is SVGAGI. The junction had 3 bases not matched to a gene; V was cut back by 5 bases and J by 8 bases. The CDR3 protein is CASSRLADEQFF. As DNA, the CDR3 is TGTGCCAGCAGTCGACTAGCCGATGAGCAGTTCTTC.

This clone has more than one count but fewer than ten. Other DNA sequences from this sample encode an identical CDR3 as well. CDR3 DNA sequence: TGTGCCAGCAGCCGACTAGCGGCGAACACCGGGGAGCTGTTTTTT. Its protein product is CASSRLAANTGELFF. The rearrangement links TRBV3-1 (or the pseudogene TRBV3-2) to TRBJ2-2, with 9 bases fitting TRBD2. This CDR3 region has 15 residues. The germline V gene has CDR1 LGHDT and CDR2 YNNKEL (reference sequence). V was clipped by 4 bases and J by 0 bases; unmatched bases: 0.

This rearrangement joins TRBV11-2 to TRBJ1-1; the match to TRBD1 covers 9 bases. The CDR3 loop spans 14 amino acids. Germline assignment: CDR1 SGHAT and CDR2 FQNNGV. Germline trimming cut 5 bases from V and 4 bases from J; bases unmatched to any gene: 5. The CDR3 loop is CASSPSTGGTEAFF. Here the CDR3 DNA reads TGTGCCAGCAGCCCCTCGACAGGGGGCACTGAAGCTTTCTTT.

This chain links TRBV5-1 with TRBJ1-2, with 10 bases matching TRBD1. The V gene's germline CDR1 is SGHRS and CDR2 YFSETQ. J was trimmed by 6 bases and V by 4 bases; bases with no gene match: 6. The CDR3 is 14 residues long. CDR3 in amino acids: CASSTGQGTHGYTF. CDR3 bases: TGCGCCAGCAGCACGGGACAGGGGACCCATGGCTACACCTTC.

The chain employs TRBV24-1 and TRBJ1-5, with 7 bases that match TRBD1. The J segment lost 3 bases and the V segment lost 3 bases, leaving 4 bases of the junction unmatched. CDR1 and CDR2 from the germline V gene are KGHDR and SFDVKD. CDR3 length equals 15 residues. For the CDR3, the DNA is TGTGCCACCAGTGATAGGGGGACAGACAATCAGCCCCAGCATTTT. Translated, it gives CATSDRGTDNQPQHF.

In this sample, this clone turned up once. This rearrangement joins TRBV2 to TRBJ1-4; a weak D match, TRBD1 (6 bases). The CDR3 is 16 amino acids. Germline V gene sequence: CDR1 SNHLY, CDR2 FYNNEI. Trimming removed 6 bases at V and 0 bases at J, with 14 bases between. In nucleotides, the CDR3 is TGTGCCAGCAGCGTCAGGGGCCCGGCAACTAATGAAAAACTGTTTTTT. Its protein is CASSVRGPATNEKLFF.

J is TRBJ2-7 and V is TRBV30; 8 bases agree with TRBD2. The CDR3 is 12 amino acids. Trimming took 3 bases from V and 6 from J; bases not matched to a gene: 4. Germline assignment: CDR1 GTSNPN and CDR2 SVGIG (reference sequence). CDR3 protein: CAWSGLAVEQYF. The DNA of the CDR3 is TGTGCCTGGAGCGGACTAGCTGTCGAGCAGTACTTC.

This chain connects TRBV2 to TRBJ1-1; 7 bases map to TRBD1. There are 13 residues in the CDR3. The junction had 2 bases not matched to a gene; V was cut back by 4 bases and J by 3 bases. The germline CDR1 and CDR2 sequences are SNHLY and FYNNEI. The CDR3 sequence: CASSGQGDTEAFF. The DNA for the CDR3 is TGTGCCAGCAGTGGGCAGGGGGACACTGAAGCTTTCTTT. The whole variable domain, filled in from reference TRBV2 and TRBJ1-1, reads EPEVTQTPSHQVTQMGQEVILRCVPISNHLYFYWYRQILGQKVEFLVSFYNNEISEKSEIFDDQFSVERPDGSNFTLKIRSTKLEDSAMYFCASSGQGDTEAFFGQGTRLTVV.

The rearrangement uses TRBV2 and TRBJ2-1; 7 bases agree with TRBD2. V lost 5 bases to trimming and J lost 2 bases; unmatched junction nucleotides: 6. This CDR3 is built from 15 residues. CDR1 SNHLY and CDR2 FYNNEI come from the germline V gene. CDR3: CASSWRERTYNEQFF. The CDR3 coding sequence is TGTGCCAGCAGTTGGCGGGAGCGAACCTACAATGAGCAGTTCTTC.

This chain joins TRBV7-8 and TRBJ1-5, with D perhaps matching TRBD1 (5 bases). The germline V gene encodes CDR1 SGHVS and CDR2 FQNEAQ. Between the trimmed V and J ends, which lost 3 bases and 5 bases, there was a span of 14 bases. CDR3 length: 15 residues. The CDR3 coding sequence is TGTGCCAGCAGCTTCAGCGGGGCGGGGGATCAGCCCCAGCATTTT. This translates into CASSFSGAGDQPQHF.

The V gene is TRBV5-1, the J gene TRBJ1-1; 9 bases agree with TRBD1. The CDR3 is made up of 13 amino acids. Germline lookup yields CDR1 SGHRS and CDR2 YFSETQ. V shed 8 bases, J shed 0 bases, and the junction held 2 bases outside the gene matches. The CDR3 nucleotides read TGCGCCAGTAGACAGGGGGTGAACACTGAAGCTTTCTTT. Its translation is CASRQGVNTEAFF.

The DNA for the CDR3 is TGTGCCAGCAGCCGAACGACGGCGGGAAATTCACCCCTCCACTTT. Encoded protein: CASSRTTAGNSPLHF. V gene TRBV5-8 combines with J gene TRBJ1-6, with unresolved D. The ends were cut back, 4 bases at V and 7 bases at J, with 15 bases in the middle. The CDR3 loop spans 15 amino acids. CDR1 SGHTS and CDR2 YDEGEE come from the germline V gene.

The CDR3 reads CASSQALSGGSVSYEQYF. CDR3 DNA sequence: TGCGCCAGCAGCCAAGCCCTATCGGGCGGGTCGGTCTCCTACGAGCAGTACTTC. The chain recombines TRBV4-3 with TRBJ2-7; D possibly corresponds to TRBD2 (5 bases). Germline values: CDR1 LGHNA, CDR2 YSLEER. Trimming stripped 1 base from V and 0 bases from J, with 19 bases between. The CDR3 spans 18 residues.

The V call is TRBV7-9, the J call TRBJ2-1; 13 bases are a match to TRBD2. V was clipped by 8 bases and J by 8 bases; unmatched bases: 3. Germline V gives CDR1 SEHNR, CDR2 FQNEAQ (reference sequence). This CDR3 has 13 residues. CDR3 protein: CASLTSGRYEQFF. CDR3 sequence (DNA): TGTGCCAGCCTGACTAGCGGGAGGTATGAGCAGTTCTTC.

This clone was observed a few times. This chain joins TRBV4-1 and TRBJ2-2, with D possibly matching TRBD1 (7 bases). The CDR3 has 14 residues. V lost 8 bases and J lost 6, with 16 bases in between. Per the germline V gene, CDR1 is MGHRA and CDR2 is YSYEKL. The CDR3 region is CASGGTAVAGELFF. As DNA, the CDR3 is TGCGCCAGCGGAGGGACAGCGGTGGCCGGGGAGCTGTTTTTT.

This chain connects TRBV6-5 to TRBJ2-2; D call uncertain. The CDR3 sequence is 13 residues long. V gave up 6 bases and J gave up 6 bases, with 11 bases separating them. Germline V gives CDR1 MNHEY, CDR2 SVGAGI. The CDR3 here is CASSPTGSGELFF. CDR3 DNA: TGTGCCAGCAGCCCCACCGGGTCCGGGGAGCTGTTTTTT.

The chain carries TRBV19 and TRBJ1-2, with 8 bases fitting TRBD1. The CDR3 has 16 amino acids. Germline CDR1 is LNHDA and CDR2 is SQIVND (reference sequence). The junction had 13 bases not matched to a gene; V was cut back by 9 bases and J by 1 base. The CDR3 nucleotides are TGTGCCAGCAATAACCCCGGGACAGGAGTTAACTATGGCTACACCTTC. Translated, it gives CASNNPGTGVNYGYTF.

The chain has TRBV5-1 and TRBJ2-7; D might be TRBD2 (5 bases). Trimming left V 4 bases short and J 6 bases short, with 17 bases between. The CDR3 consists of 14 residues. Looked up from germline, CDR1 is SGHRS and CDR2 is YFSETQ. CDR3 residues: CASSQGLPPAEQYF. CDR3 in DNA: TGCGCCAGCAGCCAAGGACTGCCCCCTGCCGAGCAGTACTTC. Looking up the rest from reference TRBV5-1 and TRBJ2-7 gives the full variable domain: KAGVTQTPRYLIKTRGQQVTLSCSPISGHRSVSWYQQTPGQGLQFLFEYFSETQRNKGNFPGRFSGRQFSNSRSEMNVSTLELGDSALYLCASSQGLPPAEQYFGPGTRLTVT.

The V and J genes are TRBV2 and TRBJ1-5; 7 nucleotides match TRBD1. CDR1 is SNHLY and CDR2 is FYNNEI in the germline V gene. The CDR3 has 15 amino acids. J lost 2 bases, V lost 8 bases, and 9 bases had no gene match. The CDR3 spells CASGYRGPGNQPQHF. The CDR3 DNA is TGTGCCAGCGGATACAGGGGTCCGGGCAATCAGCCCCAGCATTTT.

J is TRBJ2-7 and V is TRBV7-8; a weak D match, TRBD2 (6 bases). From germline, CDR1 is SGHVS and CDR2 FQNEAQ. The V end lost 3 bases, the J end lost 0 bases, and 12 bases lay between the germline ends. The CDR3 length is 15 residues. The CDR3 region has the DNA TGTGCCAGCAGCTTCAGCGGGTCCAGCTCCTACGAGCAGTACTTC. Translated: CASSFSGSSSYEQYF.